Here is one T cell receptor beta chain with its context. The V gene's germline CDR1 is SGDLS and CDR2 YYNGEE. The V end was cut by 0 bases, the J end by 0 bases, with 10 bases between. The CDR3 is 17 amino acids. These data belong to a study of blood T cell repertoires in COVID-19. Study background: The United States, Italy and Spain supplied acute and convalescent COVID-19 samples. The analysed material was cDNA or gDNA that came from T cells, B-cell-depleted T cells, or PBMCs.

Repertoires were generated with immunoSEQ multiplex PCR, while TCRdb's copy carries only in-frame clones and drops some. The table includes a few hundred thousand clones, 75% to 90% detected once. The receptor comes from a man in his thirties or forties who had recovered from COVID-19. The rearrangement links TRBV9 to TRBJ1-6; D gene ambiguous. The source material was PBMCs or T cells enriched from blood (not recorded which). CDR3 sequence: CASSVAVFSSYNSPLHF. CDR3 DNA: TGTGCCAGCAGCGTAGCTGTATTCAGCTCCTATAATTCACCCCTCCACTTT.